The rows below give T cell receptor beta chains drawn from one sample of a study of cytomegalovirus exposure and HLA in healthy donors. TCRdb's copy holds only in-frame clones and misses some; the assay was immunoSEQ multiplex PCR. The sample holds roughly 79,000 clones. Sequenced sample: PBMCs. The receptors here all came from a man aged 30 to 39 in good health and CMV-seronegative. Both conserved end residues are part of each CDR3. A D gene is named only where the DNA matches it firmly.

v_gene	d_gene	j_gene	CDR3nt	CDR3aa
TRBV6-5	TRBD2	TRBJ2-7	TGTGCCAGCAGCCTCGCGGGGGGCGACTCCTACGAGCAGTACTTC	CASSLAGGDSYEQYF
TRBV5-6	NA	TRBJ1-2	TGTGCCAGCAGTTCGGGGGACTTATGGTATGGCTACACCTTC	CASSSGDLWYGYTF
TRBV9	TRBD2	TRBJ2-1	TGTGCCAGCAGCGTGCGGACTAGCGGGGCATACAATGAGCAGTTCTTC	CASSVRTSGAYNEQFF
TRBV5-1	TRBD1	TRBJ2-5	TGCGCCAGCAGCCCGGGGGCAGGGGGCGAGGAGACCCAGTACTTC	CASSPGAGGEETQYF
TRBV4-3	TRBD1	TRBJ2-7	TGCGCCAGCTCGTTATACGGGACAGGGAAAGTCGAGCAGTACTTC	CASSLYGTGKVEQYF
TRBV29-1	TRBD2	TRBJ2-7	TGCAGCGTTCGAGGCAATAGCGGGATCGAGCAGTACTTC	CSVRGNSGIEQYF
TRBV18	TRBD2	TRBJ2-1	TGTGCCAGCTCACCAACTAGCGGGGGGGCCTCCAATGAGCAGTTCTTC	CASSPTSGGASNEQFF
TRBV6-1	TRBD1	TRBJ1-1	TGTGCCAGTGCGACAGGGGGCGCCGGGAACACTGAAGCTTTCTTT	CASATGGAGNTEAFF
TRBV30	NA	TRBJ1-4	TGTGCCTGGGGATTGGGAGGGAGTGAGGAAAAACTGTTTTTT	CAWGLGGSEEKLFF
TRBV27	TRBD2	TRBJ2-7	TGTGCCAGCAGTTTACTTTCGGAACTAGCGGGAGGGGAGCAGTACTTC	CASSLLSELAGGEQYF
TRBV4-3	NA	TRBJ2-1	TGCGCCAGCAGCCAAGGCGAGCGGTACAATGAGCAGTTCTTC	CASSQGERYNEQFF
TRBV7-3	NA	TRBJ2-3	TGTGCCAGCAGCCCCGGGTCCGTCACAGATACGCAGTATTTT	CASSPGSVTDTQYF
TRBV7-9	NA	TRBJ1-1	TGTGCCAGCAGCTTAAGGGGGGGGCAGAGGAACACTGAAGCTTTCTTT	CASSLRGGQRNTEAFF
TRBV29-1	TRBD2	TRBJ2-1	TGCAGCGTTGAGGGCGGGAGGTTCTACAATGAGCAGTTCTTC	CSVEGGRFYNEQFF
TRBV10-2	TRBD2	TRBJ2-7	TGCGCCAGCAGTGAGTCGACTAGCGGACCGCACTACGAGCAGTACTTC	CASSESTSGPHYEQYF
TRBV5-8	NA	TRBJ1-5	TGTGCCAGCCGAGGGAGCAATCAGCCCCAGCATTTT	CASRGSNQPQHF
TRBV10-3	NA	TRBJ1-5	TGTGCCACCCCGGGGGGTAGCAATCAGCCCCAGCATTTT	CATPGGSNQPQHF
TRBV9	TRBD1	TRBJ2-1	TGTGCCAGCAGCGTCAGGACAGGGTGGAATGAGCAGTTCTTC	CASSVRTGWNEQFF
TRBV15	NA	TRBJ1-1	TGTGCCACCAGCAGAGATAGGGGCGGGGTCCGCTACGCTTTCTTT	CATSRDRGGVRYAFF
TRBV7-6	NA	TRBJ1-3	TGTGCCAGCAGCTCCGGACATGGGGCACTTGGAAACACCATATATTTT	CASSSGHGALGNTIYF
TRBV9	TRBD1	TRBJ1-6	TGTGCCAGCAGCCCCCTGGACAGGGGACATTCACCCCTCCACTTT	CASSPLDRGHSPLHF
TRBV5-1	TRBD1	TRBJ1-4	TGCGCCAGCAGCTTCGGCGGGACAGGAAATGAAAAACTGTTTTTT	CASSFGGTGNEKLFF
TRBV19	NA	TRBJ2-1	TGTGCCAGTAGTTTCCGACTAGTATACAATGAGCAGTTCTTC	CASSFRLVYNEQFF